Below, 9 T cell receptor beta chains from the same sample are listed, as sequenced in a study of shared clonotypes between healthy human individuals. CD45RO-negative, CCR7-positively selected cells formed the naive CD8 fraction, excluding terminally differentiated effector memory CD45RA+ cells. Generated by immunoSEQ multiplex PCR, the TCRdb table keeps only in-frame clones and is missing some. The sample has around 2,000,000 clones, less than 95% seen once; the top ten hold 1% to 1.5%. Sequenced input: naive CD8+ T cells sorted from blood. These receptor sequences come from a man between 18 and 35 years old in good health.

Details on this clone: Within the sample, other DNA sequences also encode this same CDR3. The chain links TRBV5-1 to TRBJ2-1; 10 bases agree with TRBD2. Germline loops: CDR1 SGHRS, CDR2 YFSETQ. This CDR3 is 14 amino acids long. V gave up 0 bases and J gave up 6 bases; unmatched junction bases: 0. CDR3 in amino acids: CASSLGLAGNEQFF. DNA for the CDR3: TGCGCCAGCAGCTTGGGACTAGCGGGCAATGAGCAGTTCTTC.

The rearrangement uses TRBV30 and TRBJ2-7, with D perhaps matching TRBD2 (5 bases). In germline, CDR1 is GTSNPN, CDR2 SVGIG (reference sequence). This CDR3 comprises 13 residues. Trimming took 2 bases from V and 4 from J, leaving 12 bases between them. Written as DNA, the CDR3 is TGTGCCTGGAGTCTAGCAGGAGAATACGAGCAGTACTTC. Translating gives CAWSLAGEYEQYF.

The chain carries TRBV29-1 and TRBJ2-3, with a weak D call TRBD1 (7 bases). In germline, CDR1 is SQVTM, CDR2 ANQGSEA. The germline V and J ends were trimmed by 5 bases and 3 bases, with 15 bases remaining between them. The CDR3 consists of 14 residues. CDR3 in amino acids: CSVLLRGETDTQYF. As DNA, the CDR3 is TGCAGCGTTCTACTCAGGGGGGAAACAGATACGCAGTATTTT.

The CDR3 DNA follows: TGCGCCAGCAGCCCGGACAGGGCCACAGATACGCAGTATTTT. Translating gives CASSPDRATDTQYF. The V and J genes are TRBV5-1 and TRBJ2-3, with 8 nucleotides matching TRBD1. Germline trimming cut 4 bases from V and 2 bases from J; bases unmatched to any gene: 3. Germline V gene lookup returns CDR1 SGHRS and CDR2 YFSETQ. CDR3 size: 14 residues.

The chain carries TRBV4-1 and TRBJ2-1; the D is unclear. The V end was cut by 0 bases, the J end by 8 bases, with 8 bases between. Germline CDR1 reads MGHRA; CDR2 reads YSYEKL. The CDR3 consists of 13 residues. The chain's CDR3 is CASSQEWVHEQFF. In DNA form, the CDR3 reads TGCGCCAGCAGCCAAGAATGGGTCCATGAGCAGTTCTTC.

V usage is TRBV9 and J usage is TRBJ2-2, with 9 bases matching TRBD2. The CDR3 length is 18 residues. Germline CDR1 and CDR2: SGDLS and YYNGEE. With V trimmed by 1 base and J by 7 bases, 14 bases remained unmatched. Here the CDR3 DNA reads TGTGCCAGCAGCGTAAACCCCCCGCGGGGGGGGTCCGACGGGGAGCTGTTTTTT. This encodes CASSVNPPRGGSDGELFF.

This chain joins TRBV19 and TRBJ2-7; no definite D call. V lost 5 bases to trimming and J lost 2 bases, with 7 bases between them. CDR1 LNHDA and CDR2 SQIVND come from the germline V gene (reference sequence). This CDR3 contains 12 residues. The CDR3 loop is CASSATAYEQYF. DNA of the CDR3: TGTGCCAGTAGTGCCACAGCCTACGAGCAGTACTTC.

This clone was seen only once. The V and J genes are TRBV11-2 and TRBJ1-3; D is undetermined. Deletions cut 3 bases from V and 4 bases from J, with 13 bases between. Germline CDR1 SGHAT, CDR2 FQNNGV. The CDR3 runs 15 residues. The CDR3: CASSLPGGPGNTIYF. The CDR3 DNA follows: TGTGCCAGCAGCTTGCCCGGAGGGCCCGGAAACACCATATATTTT.

The chain has TRBV5-1 and TRBJ2-7; D is uncertain. Trimming left V 0 bases short and J 2 bases short, with 18 bases between. CDR3 length equals 17 residues. CDR1 and CDR2 from the germline V gene are SGHRS and YFSETQ. The chain's CDR3 is CASSLGRWSDIAYEQYF. The CDR3 DNA reads TGCGCCAGCAGCTTGGGCCGGTGGTCTGACATCGCCTACGAGCAGTACTTC.